This T cell receptor (beta chain) was captured in a study of blood T cell repertoires in COVID-19. Study-wide context: The origin of the acute and convalescent COVID-19 samples was the United States, Italy and Spain. PBMCs, B-cell-depleted T cells, or T cells provided the cDNA or gDNA that made up the material.

The CDR3 runs 14 residues. Losses at the gene ends were 5 bases for V and 5 bases for J; bases not matched to a gene: 5. Germline V gene lookup returns CDR1 SGHRS and CDR2 YFSETQ. Per the original data handling: Estimates of nucleated cell counts were drawn from the amplification of reference gene primers. Clones were read by immunoSEQ multiplex PCR, and TCRdb kept only the in-frame ones, dropping some. V, J and clone size reflect that table, while D and trimming were determined from the DNA. Here the sample spans 110,000 to 150,000 clones, 75% to 85% being singletons. The genes are TRBV5-1 and TRBJ1-4; 8 bases are shared with TRBD1. Sequenced sample: peripheral blood. The source of this sequence is a woman aged 80 or over with acute or convalescent COVID-19. The CDR3 here is CASSVTGGNEKLFF. In DNA, the CDR3 is TGCGCCAGCAGTGTCACAGGGGGAAATGAAAAACTGTTTTTT. Full variable domain (missing parts from reference TRBV5-1 and TRBJ1-4): KAGVTQTPRYLIKTRGQQVTLSCSPISGHRSVSWYQQTPGQGLQFLFEYFSETQRNKGNFPGRFSGRQFSNSRSEMNVSTLELGDSALYLCASSVTGGNEKLFFGSGTQLSVL.